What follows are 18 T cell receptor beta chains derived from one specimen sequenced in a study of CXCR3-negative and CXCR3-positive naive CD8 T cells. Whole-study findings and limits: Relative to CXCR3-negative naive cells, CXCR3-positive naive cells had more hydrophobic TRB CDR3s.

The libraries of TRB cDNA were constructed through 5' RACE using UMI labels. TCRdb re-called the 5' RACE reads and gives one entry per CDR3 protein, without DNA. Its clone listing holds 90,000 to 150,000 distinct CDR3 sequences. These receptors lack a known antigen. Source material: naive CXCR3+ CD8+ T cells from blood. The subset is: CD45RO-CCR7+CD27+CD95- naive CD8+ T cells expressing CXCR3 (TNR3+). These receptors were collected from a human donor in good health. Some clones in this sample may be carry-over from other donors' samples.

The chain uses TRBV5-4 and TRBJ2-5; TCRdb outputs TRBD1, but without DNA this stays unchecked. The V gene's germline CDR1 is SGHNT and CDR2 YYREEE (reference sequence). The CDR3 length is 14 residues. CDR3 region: CASSLAGGQKTQYF.

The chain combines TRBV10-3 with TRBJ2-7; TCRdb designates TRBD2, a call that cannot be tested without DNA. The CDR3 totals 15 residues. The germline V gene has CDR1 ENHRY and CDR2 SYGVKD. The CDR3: CAISDSGTSGYEQYF.

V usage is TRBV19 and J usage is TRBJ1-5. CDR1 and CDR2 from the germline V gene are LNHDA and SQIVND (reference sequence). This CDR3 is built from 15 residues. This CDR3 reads CASSIDWSGNQPQHF.

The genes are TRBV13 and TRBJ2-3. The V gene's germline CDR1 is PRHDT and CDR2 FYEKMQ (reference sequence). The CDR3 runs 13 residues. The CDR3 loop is CASGTDLSDTQYF.

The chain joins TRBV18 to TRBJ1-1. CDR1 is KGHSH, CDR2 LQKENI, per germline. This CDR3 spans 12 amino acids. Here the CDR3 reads CASSDAGDEAFF.

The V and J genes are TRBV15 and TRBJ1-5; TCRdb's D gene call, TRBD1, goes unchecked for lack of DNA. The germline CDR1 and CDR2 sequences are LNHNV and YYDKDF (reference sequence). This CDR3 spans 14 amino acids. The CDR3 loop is CATSKRQVNQPQHF.

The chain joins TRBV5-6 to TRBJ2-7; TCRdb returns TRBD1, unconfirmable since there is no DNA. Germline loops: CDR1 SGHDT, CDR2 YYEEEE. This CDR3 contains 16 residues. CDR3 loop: CASSDGTGFQPYEQYF. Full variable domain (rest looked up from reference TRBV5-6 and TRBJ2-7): DAGVTQSPTHLIKTRGQQVTLRCSPKSGHDTVSWYQQALGQGPQFIFQYYEEEERQRGNFPDRFSGHQFPNYSSELNVNALLLGDSALYLCASSDGTGFQPYEQYFGPGTRLTVT.

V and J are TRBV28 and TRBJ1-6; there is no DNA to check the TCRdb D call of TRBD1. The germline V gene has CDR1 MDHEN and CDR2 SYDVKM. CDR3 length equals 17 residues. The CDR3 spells CASSFFLPGQGESPLHF.

CDR3 sequence reads: CSVRWTNSYEQYF. The V gene is TRBV29-1, the J gene TRBJ2-7; TCRdb's D call of TRBD2 is untestable without DNA. This CDR3 is built from 13 residues. The germline V gene encodes CDR1 SQVTM and CDR2 ANQGSEA.

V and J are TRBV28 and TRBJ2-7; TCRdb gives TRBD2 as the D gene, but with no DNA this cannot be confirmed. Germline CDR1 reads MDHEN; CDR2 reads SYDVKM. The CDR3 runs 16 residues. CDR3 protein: CASSPRTSGITYEQYF.

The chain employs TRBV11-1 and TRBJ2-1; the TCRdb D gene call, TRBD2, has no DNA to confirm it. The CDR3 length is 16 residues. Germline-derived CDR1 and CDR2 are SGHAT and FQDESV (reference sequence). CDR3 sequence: CASSLFGGGAYNEQFF.

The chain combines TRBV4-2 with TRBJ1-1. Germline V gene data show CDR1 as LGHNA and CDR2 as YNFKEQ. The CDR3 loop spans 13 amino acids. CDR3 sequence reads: CASSQGRNTEAFF.

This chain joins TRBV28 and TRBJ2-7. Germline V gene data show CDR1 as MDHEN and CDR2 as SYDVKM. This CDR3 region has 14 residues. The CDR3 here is CASSSYSYSYEQYF.

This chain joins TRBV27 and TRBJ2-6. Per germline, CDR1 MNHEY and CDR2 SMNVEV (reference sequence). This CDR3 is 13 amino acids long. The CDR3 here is CASSFLGANVLTF. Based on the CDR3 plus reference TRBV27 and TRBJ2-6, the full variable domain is EAQVTQNPRYLITVTGKKLTVTCSQNMNHEYMSWYRQDPGLGLRQIYYSMNVEVTDKGDVPEGYKVSRKEKRNFPLILESPSPNQTSLYFCASSFLGANVLTFGAGSRLTVL.

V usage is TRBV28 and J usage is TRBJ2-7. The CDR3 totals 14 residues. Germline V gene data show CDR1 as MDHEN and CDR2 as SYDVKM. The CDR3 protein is CASSLQRRPYEQYF.

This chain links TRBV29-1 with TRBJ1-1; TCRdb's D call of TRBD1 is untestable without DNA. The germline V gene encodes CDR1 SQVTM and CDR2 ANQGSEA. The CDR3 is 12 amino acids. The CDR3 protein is CSVGQQNTEAFF.

The CDR3 protein is CASSLGELADTYEQYF. The rearrangement joins TRBV5-5 to TRBJ2-7; the TCRdb call, TRBD2, lacks DNA for checking. Per germline, CDR1 SGHKS and CDR2 YYEKEE (reference sequence). The CDR3 contains 16 residues.

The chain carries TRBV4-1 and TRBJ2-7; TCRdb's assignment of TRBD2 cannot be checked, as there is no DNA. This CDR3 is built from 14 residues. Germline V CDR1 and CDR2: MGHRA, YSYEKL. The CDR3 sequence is CASSHQAGPFEQYF.